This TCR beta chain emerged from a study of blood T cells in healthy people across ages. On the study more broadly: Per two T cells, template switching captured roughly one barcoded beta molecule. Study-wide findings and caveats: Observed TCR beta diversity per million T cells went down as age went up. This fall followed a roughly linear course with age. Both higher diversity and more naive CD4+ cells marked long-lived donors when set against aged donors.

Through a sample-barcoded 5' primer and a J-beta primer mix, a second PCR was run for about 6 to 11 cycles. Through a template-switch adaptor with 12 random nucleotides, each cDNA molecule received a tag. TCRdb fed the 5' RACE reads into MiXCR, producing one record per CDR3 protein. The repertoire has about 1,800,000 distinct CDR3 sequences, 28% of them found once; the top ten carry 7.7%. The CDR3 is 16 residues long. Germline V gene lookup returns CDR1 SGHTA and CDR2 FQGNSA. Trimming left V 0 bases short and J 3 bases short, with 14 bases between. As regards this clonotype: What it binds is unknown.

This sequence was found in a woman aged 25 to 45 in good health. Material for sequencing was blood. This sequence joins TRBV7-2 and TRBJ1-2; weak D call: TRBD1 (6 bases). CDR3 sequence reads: CASSLAWGRQDYGYTF. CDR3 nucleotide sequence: TGTGCCAGCAGCTTAGCGTGGGGGAGACAGGACTATGGCTACACCTTC.